This T cell receptor beta chain emerged from a study of T cell responses to AZD1222 COVID-19 vaccine. Study information: Doses given second, at about 4 or about 12 weeks, were pooled. General study points: Two AZD1222 doses significantly raised spike-specific TCR breadth and depth over controls. Sampling captured repertoires only after the peak T cell response.

CDR1 and CDR2 from the germline V gene are MNHEY and SVGAGI. CDR3 length: 14 amino acids. The junction had 5 bases not matched to a gene; V was cut back by 2 bases and J by 5 bases. Concerning this clone itself: No antigen is known for it.

TCRdb's copy holds only in-frame clones and misses some; the assay was immunoSEQ multiplex PCR. The data contain about 120,000 clones, about nine tenths of them singletons. The sequencing used peripheral blood, collected on day 0 of AZD1222 vaccination. The source is an adult in good health. The V and J genes are TRBV6-5 and TRBJ2-5, with 7 positions matching TRBD2. Here the CDR3 DNA reads TGTGCCAGCAGTTACCGGACTAGTGGGGAGACCCAGTACTTC. Translating it yields CASSYRTSGETQYF.